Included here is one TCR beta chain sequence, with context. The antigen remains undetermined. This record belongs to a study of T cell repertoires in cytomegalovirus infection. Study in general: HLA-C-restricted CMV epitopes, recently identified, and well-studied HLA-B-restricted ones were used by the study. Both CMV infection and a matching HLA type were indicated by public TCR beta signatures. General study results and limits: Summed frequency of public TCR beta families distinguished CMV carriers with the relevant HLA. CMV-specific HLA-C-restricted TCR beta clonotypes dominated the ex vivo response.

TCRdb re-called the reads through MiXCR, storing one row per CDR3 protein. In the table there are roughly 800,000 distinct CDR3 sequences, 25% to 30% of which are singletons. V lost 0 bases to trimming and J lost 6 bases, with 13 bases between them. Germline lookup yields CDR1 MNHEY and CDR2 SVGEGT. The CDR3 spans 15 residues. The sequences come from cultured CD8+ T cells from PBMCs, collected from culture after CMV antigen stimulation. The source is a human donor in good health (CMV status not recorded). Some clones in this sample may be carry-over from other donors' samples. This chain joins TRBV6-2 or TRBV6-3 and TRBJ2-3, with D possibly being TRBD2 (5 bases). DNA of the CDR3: TGTGCCAGCAGTTACTCGAAGGCGGGCCGGGATACGCAGTATTTT. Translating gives CASSYSKAGRDTQYF.